This T cell receptor (beta chain) appears in the sequencing data of a study of cytomegalovirus exposure and HLA in healthy donors. This CDR3 contains 17 residues. V trimming: 5 bases; J trimming: 5 bases; junction bases outside the gene matches: 12. Germline CDR1 reads SGHRS; CDR2 reads YFSETQ. Study findings and constraints: Accurate prediction of HLA-A and HLA-B alleles (for most subjects) was reportedly achieved from TCR beta sequences. Later on, an analysis tied around 17,000 TCR beta sequences to HLA alleles at 0.05 false discovery rate.

In its sample, this clone was seen once. As yet, its antigen is unknown. The PCR made use of 60 Vbeta and 13 Jbeta primers. Authors' processing steps: Later reanalysis found roughly 80 million unique TCR beta chains, roughly 10 million of them shared. TCRdb's copy holds only in-frame clones and misses some; the assay was immunoSEQ multiplex PCR. The V and J calls and the clone size are those of that table, but D and trimming were determined from the DNA. The profile shows roughly 120,000 clones, 65% to 85% of them singletons. V usage is TRBV5-1 and J usage is TRBJ2-5, with 13 positions matching TRBD2. The sequence was collected from a man aged 45 to 65 in good health and CMV-seropositive. Sequenced: PBMCs. The CDR3 sequence is CASRSGTSGVPRETQYF. CDR3 coding DNA: TGCGCCAGCAGATCCGGGACTAGCGGGGTCCCTCGGGAGACCCAGTACTTC.